This entry lists 15 T cell receptor beta chains sequenced from one sample in a study of T cell repertoires in cytomegalovirus infection. TCRdb itself ran the reads through MiXCR, one entry per CDR3 protein. The table includes hundreds of thousands of distinct CDR3 sequences, under 20% detected once. The sequencing sample was made of PBMCs. These TCRs come from a human donor in good health (CMV status not recorded). Some clones in this sample may be carry-over from other donors' samples.

Many counts were recorded for this clonotype. The rearrangement joins TRBV10-3 to TRBJ1-1; TRBD1 matches at 8 bases. V lost 4 bases and J lost 6; bases outside the gene matches: 1. The CDR3 sequence is 12 residues long. CDR1 and CDR2 from the germline V gene are ENHRY and SYGVKD. CDR3 coding DNA: TGTGCCATCAGTGGGACAGGGCCTGAAGCTTTCTTT. Translating gives CAISGTGPEAFF.

The rearrangement joins TRBV10-3 to TRBJ1-3; 7 nucleotides line up with TRBD1. J was trimmed by 0 bases and V by 5 bases; bases with no gene match: 10. The germline CDR1 and CDR2 sequences are ENHRY and SYGVKD. The CDR3 sequence is 17 residues long. The CDR3 loop reads CAISRRGQIVSGNTIYF. The CDR3 DNA follows: TGTGCCATCAGTAGGCGGGGACAGATCGTCTCTGGAAACACCATATATTTT.

A word on this clonotype: A clone one base away is much larger, so this may be a read error. The genes are TRBV7-3 and TRBJ2-2; TRBD1 agrees at 7 bases. Germline V gene lookup returns CDR1 SGHTA and CDR2 FQGTGA. The CDR3 covers 16 residues. With 1 base clipped from V and 1 base from J, the junction kept 3 bases outside the gene matches. This chain's CDR3 is CASSLNPGGNTGELFF. The CDR3 bases are TGTGCCAGCAGCTTAAATCCAGGGGGGAACACCGGGGAGCTGTTTTTT. The complete variable domain, with remaining parts taken from reference TRBV7-3 and TRBJ2-2, reads GAGVSQTPSNKVTEKGKYVELRCDPISGHTALYWYRQSLGQGPEFLIYFQGTGAADDSGLPNDRFFAVRPEGSVSTLKIQRTERGDSAVYLCASSLNPGGNTGELFFGEGSRLTVL.

This clonotype was observed many times. The CDR3 DNA is TGTGCCAGCAGCCCTTGGATGGGGGCCAACGTCCTGACTTTC. Amino acid sequence: CASSPWMGANVLTF. V is TRBV7-2 and J is TRBJ2-6, with D uncertain. The V gene lost 5 bases and the J gene lost 4 bases, with 9 bases spanning the gap. Looked up from germline, CDR1 is SGHTA and CDR2 is FQGNSA. CDR3 length equals 14 residues.

This clonotype was counted between two and nine times. The chain is built from TRBV11-1 and TRBJ1-6, with 9 bases that match TRBD1. The CDR3 loop spans 16 amino acids. J lost 8 bases, V lost 0 bases, and 5 bases had no gene match. In germline, CDR1 is SGHAT, CDR2 FQDESV (reference sequence). The CDR3 reads CASSLAAGTGHSPLHF. The CDR3 DNA sequence: TGTGCCAGCAGCTTAGCGGCCGGGACAGGGCATTCACCCCTCCACTTT.

This clonotype was seen more than once but under ten times. The rearrangement uses TRBV12-3 or TRBV12-4 and TRBJ1-1; D is ambiguous. The germline V and J ends were trimmed by 4 bases and 7 bases, with 16 bases remaining between them. The CDR3 runs 14 residues. CDR3 sequence: CASSSGPELGEAFF. In DNA form, the CDR3 reads TGTGCCAGCAGTTCCGGGCCGGAGCTCGGTGAAGCTTTCTTT.

In the case of this clonotype: An end of the junction differs from the germline gene, which may be a read error. The chain employs TRBV24-1 and TRBJ1-4; D is unclear. In germline, CDR1 is KGHDR, CDR2 SFDVKD. The CDR3 runs to 12 residues. The CDR3 loop reads CAASAEDEKLFF. The CDR3 DNA follows: TGTGCCGCCAGTGCCGAAGATGAAAAACTGTTTTTT.

CDR3 in amino acids: CASSPRGGAEAFF. CDR3 bases: TGTGCCAGCAGCCCGAGGGGAGGGGCTGAAGCTTTCTTT. V gene TRBV28 combines with J gene TRBJ1-1, with D possibly TRBD1 on 5 matching bases. The V gene's germline CDR1 is MDHEN and CDR2 SYDVKM. The CDR3 extends over 13 amino acids. V lost 6 bases, J lost 6 bases, and 14 bases lay in between.

The J gene is TRBJ2-2, the V gene TRBV6-1, with 9 bases identical to TRBD1. This CDR3 has 16 residues. The V and J ends lost 5 bases and 3 bases, in that order; junction bases with no gene match: 7. Germline CDR1 and CDR2: MNHNS and SASEGT. The CDR3 loop reads CASSRSTGGDTGELFF. The CDR3 bases are TGTGCCAGCAGTCGCTCGACAGGGGGGGACACCGGGGAGCTGTTTTTT.

CDR3 in amino acids: CASVGGEAGANVLTF. The CDR3 DNA follows: TGTGCCAGCGTCGGGGGGGAAGCGGGGGCCAACGTCCTGACTTTC. The chain couples TRBV6-5 to TRBJ2-6, with 8 bases aligning to TRBD2. Germline assignment: CDR1 MNHEY and CDR2 SVGAGI. CDR3 length equals 15 residues. V trimming: 8 bases; J trimming: 4 bases; junction bases outside the gene matches: 7.

This clonotype was recorded at least ten times. This rearrangement joins TRBV7-2 to TRBJ2-7; weak D call: TRBD2 (6 bases). Germline V gives CDR1 SGHTA, CDR2 FQGNSA. Between the trimmed V and J ends, which lost 5 bases and 5 bases, there was a span of 13 bases. The CDR3 has 13 amino acids. CDR3 region: CASSKGTFNEQYF. For the CDR3, the DNA is TGTGCCAGCAGCAAAGGGACTTTCAACGAGCAGTACTTC.

This clonotype has ten or more counts. V and J are TRBV7-2 and TRBJ2-5; 13 bases fit TRBD2. The CDR3 is 16 amino acids. Germline CDR1 is SGHTA and CDR2 is FQGNSA. Trimming took 5 bases from V and 5 from J; bases not matched to a gene: 8. The CDR3 is CASSITSGGARETQYF. CDR3 nucleotides: TGTGCCAGCAGCATAACTAGCGGGGGGGCCCGGGAGACCCAGTACTTC.

This chain's CDR3 is CASSTSGTNTGELFF. The CDR3 bases are TGTGCCAGCAGTACTAGCGGGACGAACACCGGGGAGCTGTTTTTT. The rearrangement joins TRBV2 to TRBJ2-2, with 10 bases aligning to TRBD2. The CDR3 has 15 amino acids. Germline CDR1 SNHLY, CDR2 FYNNEI. J lost 0 bases, V lost 5 bases, and 0 bases had no gene match. Full variable domain (rest looked up from reference TRBV2 and TRBJ2-2): EPEVTQTPSHQVTQMGQEVILRCVPISNHLYFYWYRQILGQKVEFLVSFYNNEISEKSEIFDDQFSVERPDGSNFTLKIRSTKLEDSAMYFCASSTSGTNTGELFFGEGSRLTVL.

The chain links TRBV6-1 to TRBJ1-2; D not resolved. V was pared by 2 bases and J by 8 bases, with 21 bases between. Germline CDR1 reads MNHNS; CDR2 reads SASEGT. The CDR3 runs to 16 residues. CDR3 protein: CASSEWTGNPYSGYTF. The CDR3 nucleotides read TGTGCCAGCAGTGAATGGACCGGGAATCCGTACTCGGGCTACACCTTC.

This clonotype was seen many times. The genes are TRBV6-5 and TRBJ2-5; 8 nucleotides line up with TRBD1. The CDR3 sequence is 14 residues long. The germline V gene has CDR1 MNHEY and CDR2 SVGAGI. J was trimmed by 4 bases and V by 4 bases; bases with no gene match: 5. CDR3 nucleotides: TGTGCCAGCAGTTTACAGGGGGTAGGAGAGACCCAGTACTTC. Residues: CASSLQGVGETQYF.